Presented here are 32 T cell receptor beta chains from one specimen sequenced in a study of brain T cells in children with intractable seizures. Time point given: blood from clinic visit 5 months post-surgery; TSC patient then seizure free. Only in-frame clones appear in the TCRdb table, and some are missing; sequencing was by immunoSEQ multiplex PCR. The table shows about 340,000 clones, with over 90% occurring only once. Specimen: peripheral blood, collected roughly 5 months after surgery. The receptors stem from a boy under three years old with tuberous sclerosis and intractable seizures.

The chain recombines TRBV13 with TRBJ2-3; D is unresolved. CDR3 size: 15 residues. With 3 bases removed from V and 3 bases from J, the gap between germline ends came to 13 bases. From germline, CDR1 is PRHDT and CDR2 FYEKMQ (reference sequence). CDR3: CASSFDQQRTDTQYF. In DNA, the CDR3 is TGTGCCAGCAGCTTCGACCAGCAAAGGACAGATACGCAGTATTTT.

V usage is TRBV5-4 and J usage is TRBJ2-3, with a possible D match to TRBD2 (7 bases). The germline V and J ends were trimmed by 2 bases and 3 bases, with 13 bases remaining between them. CDR3 length: 15 residues. CDR1 is SGHNT, CDR2 YYREEE, per germline (reference sequence). CDR3 coding DNA: TGTGCCAGCAGCTTAGCGGGAAGGGGGACAGATACGCAGTATTTT. This codes for CASSLAGRGTDTQYF.

The chain couples TRBV2 to TRBJ2-5, with D uncertain. Germline V gives CDR1 SNHLY, CDR2 FYNNEI. V dropped 3 bases and J dropped 5 bases, with 13 bases sitting between them. The CDR3 is 14 amino acids. Here the CDR3 reads CASSDQSVGETQYF. The CDR3 DNA reads as TGTGCCAGCAGTGACCAGTCTGTGGGGGAGACCCAGTACTTC.

CDR3: CASSLDRDTEAFF. The CDR3 bases are TGTGCCAGCAGCCTGGACAGGGACACTGAAGCTTTCTTT. The V call is TRBV6-4, the J call TRBJ1-1, with 8 nucleotides matching TRBD1. Germline values: CDR1 MRHNA, CDR2 SNTAGT. The CDR3 contains 13 residues. V shed 6 bases and J 3 bases; nucleotides not matched to a gene: 3.

This clone was recorded once. J is TRBJ2-3 and V is TRBV10-1, with a tentative D call TRBD1 (5 bases). Trimming pared 2 bases from V and 5 bases from J, leaving 14 bases between. The CDR3 covers 15 residues. Germline CDR1 reads WNHNN; CDR2 reads SYGVQD (reference sequence). The CDR3 nucleotides read TGCGCCAGCAGTGAGGGGGCGGTAGGAGAAGATACGCAGTATTTT. As protein: CASSEGAVGEDTQYF.

V and J are TRBV11-2 and TRBJ1-4; D perhaps matches TRBD1 (5 bases). The germline V gene encodes CDR1 SGHAT and CDR2 FQNNGV. The V end was cut by 1 base, the J end by 8 bases, with 8 bases between. There are 13 residues in the CDR3. This CDR3 reads CASSLGGEEKLFF. CDR3 sequence (DNA): TGTGCCAGCAGCTTAGGAGGGGAGGAAAAACTGTTTTTT.

The V and J genes are TRBV7-2 and TRBJ1-2; D is uncertain. This CDR3 has 13 residues. Trimming left V 5 bases short and J 2 bases short, with 9 bases between. Germline CDR1 reads SGHTA; CDR2 reads FQGNSA. In DNA form, the CDR3 reads TGTGCCAGCAGCCCCCAGGAGAACTATGGCTACACCTTC. Translated, it gives CASSPQENYGYTF.

The V call is TRBV7-9, the J call TRBJ2-1; TRBD2 agrees at 9 bases. The germline V gene encodes CDR1 SEHNR and CDR2 FQNEAQ (reference sequence). V was clipped by 3 bases and J by 4 bases; unmatched bases: 4. This CDR3 region has 15 residues. The CDR3 DNA follows: TGTGCCAGCAGCTTCAGGACTAGCGTGTACAATGAGCAGTTCTTC. It is translated as CASSFRTSVYNEQFF.

This chain links TRBV6-5 with TRBJ1-1; D is unresolved. Germline V gene lookup returns CDR1 MNHEY and CDR2 SVGAGI. There are 15 residues in the CDR3. Trimming took 3 bases from V and 8 from J, leaving 19 bases between them. CDR3 bases: TGTGCCAGCAGTTATTCGGAGACAACCTACCTCGAAGCTTTCTTT. Protein: CASSYSETTYLEAFF.

With respect to this clone: Mismatch with germline at one junction end may stem from a read error. The chain couples TRBV11-3 to TRBJ1-6; D unresolved. Germline V gives CDR1 SGHNT, CDR2 YENEEA. The CDR3 spans 13 residues. The CDR3 DNA is TGTGCCAGCGGCTTCCAGTATAATTCACCCCTCCACTTT. Amino acid sequence: CASGFQYNSPLHF.

V gene TRBV19 combines with J gene TRBJ1-1; tentatively, D is TRBD1 (6 bases). The CDR3 sequence is 15 residues long. Deletions cut 5 bases from V and 2 bases from J, with 15 bases between. Germline CDR1 and CDR2: LNHDA and SQIVND (reference sequence). CDR3 coding DNA: TGTGCCAGTAGTGTGGGAGGGACACCTAACACTGAAGCTTTCTTT. It specifies CASSVGGTPNTEAFF.

The rearrangement joins TRBV27 to TRBJ2-5; maybe TRBD2 (6 bases). V lost 7 bases to trimming and J lost 0 bases, with 21 bases between them. The length of the CDR3 is 17 residues. Germline values: CDR1 MNHEY, CDR2 SMNVEV (reference sequence). CDR3: CASTSKRDSKNQETQYF. CDR3 coding DNA: TGTGCCAGCACTTCAAAACGGGACTCGAAAAACCAAGAGACCCAGTACTTC.

The chain's CDR3 is CSVEEGDTYEQYF. For the CDR3, the DNA is TGCAGCGTTGAAGAGGGGGACACCTACGAGCAGTACTTC. This rearrangement joins TRBV29-1 to TRBJ2-7, with D possibly TRBD1 on 6 matching bases. V lost 0 bases and J 2 bases, leaving 8 bases between the germline ends. CDR3 size: 13 residues. CDR1 is SQVTM, CDR2 ANQGSEA, per germline.

This clone was observed a single time. This chain uses TRBV9 with TRBJ1-2, with 9 bases identical to TRBD1. V was pared by 4 bases and J by 8 bases, with 12 bases of the junction left unmatched. Germline assignment: CDR1 SGDLS and CDR2 YYNGEE. The CDR3 spans 15 residues. Written as DNA, the CDR3 is TGTGCCAGCAGCCCACCCGGGACAGGGATTGTGGGCTACACCTTC. It encodes CASSPPGTGIVGYTF.

In its sample, this clone was seen a few times. The gene calls are TRBV9 and TRBJ2-1, with a possible D match to TRBD2 (6 bases). The CDR3 loop spans 16 amino acids. The germline V and J ends were trimmed by 1 base and 2 bases, with 13 bases remaining between them. CDR1 is SGDLS and CDR2 is YYNGEE in the germline V gene. The CDR3 coding sequence is TGTGCCAGCAGCGTAATGGCTAGCGTAACCTACAATGAGCAGTTCTTC. It specifies CASSVMASVTYNEQFF.

The rearrangement joins TRBV19 to TRBJ1-4, with unresolved D. Germline CDR1 is LNHDA and CDR2 is SQIVND (reference sequence). This CDR3 spans 12 amino acids. Trimming removed 5 bases at V and 7 bases at J, with 8 bases between. The CDR3 DNA is TGTGCCAGTAGTCCCCCCATTGAAAAACTGTTTTTT. Amino acid sequence: CASSPPIEKLFF.

Here the CDR3 DNA reads TGTGCCAGCAGCTTGGCTGGACGGCCACTTTCCTACGAGCAGTACTTC. Its protein product is CASSLAGRPLSYEQYF. The chain employs TRBV5-6 and TRBJ2-7; D gene uncertain. CDR3 size: 16 residues. Germline loops: CDR1 SGHDT, CDR2 YYEEEE. Trimming removed 0 bases from V and 1 base from J, with 14 bases in between.

This chain joins TRBV6-6 and TRBJ1-3; a possible D gene is TRBD1 (5 bases). In germline, CDR1 is MNHNY, CDR2 SVGAGI (reference sequence). V gave up 2 bases and J gave up 0 bases, with 11 bases separating them. The CDR3 has 16 amino acids. The CDR3 nucleotides are TGTGCCAGCAGTTACCCACGGACAACCTCTGGAAACACCATATATTTT. Translation gives CASSYPRTTSGNTIYF.

This chain links TRBV9 with TRBJ2-1; 10 nucleotides align to TRBD2. With 2 bases clipped from V and 4 bases from J, the junction kept 6 bases outside the gene matches. Germline V lookup: CDR1 SGDLS, CDR2 YYNGEE. The CDR3 is 16 residues long. CDR3 nucleotide sequence: TGTGCCAGCAGCGTTGATCGGACTAGCGGATACAATGAGCAGTTCTTC. Translated: CASSVDRTSGYNEQFF.

The chain couples TRBV12-3 or TRBV12-4 to TRBJ1-1; a possible D gene is TRBD1 (6 bases). The CDR3 extends over 13 amino acids. V lost 6 bases and J 4 bases, leaving 12 bases between the germline ends. The CDR3 sequence is CASSSGVITEAFF. Here the CDR3 DNA reads TGTGCCAGCAGCTCAGGGGTTATCACTGAAGCTTTCTTT.

The rearrangement links TRBV7-8 to TRBJ2-3; D is unclear. The germline V and J ends were trimmed by 1 base and 2 bases, with 10 bases remaining between them. The CDR3 is 15 residues long. Germline CDR1 is SGHVS and CDR2 is FQNEAQ. CDR3: CASSLEGTNTDTQYF. The CDR3 nucleotides read TGTGCCAGCAGCTTAGAGGGCACAAACACAGATACGCAGTATTTT. Full variable domain (missing parts from reference TRBV7-8 and TRBJ2-3): GAGVSQSPRYKVAKRGQDVALRCDPISGHVSLFWYQQALGQGPEFLTYFQNEAQLDKSGLPSDRFFAERPEGSVSTLKIQRTQQEDSAVYLCASSLEGTNTDTQYFGPGTRLTVL.

The chain uses TRBV24-1 and TRBJ2-2, with D perhaps TRBD1 (6 bases). The germline V gene has CDR1 KGHDR and CDR2 SFDVKD. V lost 2 bases and J lost 5, with 14 bases in between. CDR3 size: 16 residues. The CDR3 DNA reads TGTGCCACCAGTGATTCTCTACAGGGAGTAACCGGGGAGCTGTTTTTT. Translation: CATSDSLQGVTGELFF.

The chain employs TRBV27 and TRBJ2-7; D gene unclear. The CDR3 loop spans 14 amino acids. The germline V and J ends were trimmed by 0 bases and 4 bases, with 10 bases remaining between them. Per germline, CDR1 MNHEY and CDR2 SMNVEV (reference sequence). The CDR3 DNA follows: TGTGCCAGCAGTTTATCGCGGTTAGCTTACGAGCAGTACTTC. This codes for CASSLSRLAYEQYF.

This clone was detected only a few times. The chain links TRBV18 to TRBJ1-2; 12 bases agree with TRBD1. The V and J ends lost 4 bases and 7 bases, in that order; junction bases with no gene match: 4. The germline V gene has CDR1 KGHSH and CDR2 LQKENI. This CDR3 comprises 14 residues. The CDR3 bases are TGTGCCAGCTCACGGGACAGGGGGCATGTTGGCTACACCTTC. Translation gives CASSRDRGHVGYTF.

The chain carries TRBV5-6 and TRBJ1-3; D unclear. The V end lost 6 bases, the J end lost 0 bases, and 13 bases lay between the germline ends. The CDR3 has 15 residues. Germline V CDR1 and CDR2: SGHDT, YYEEEE. The CDR3 region is CASTEGRFSGNTIYF. CDR3 DNA sequence: TGTGCCAGCACCGAAGGACGTTTCTCTGGAAACACCATATATTTT. Drawing the rest from reference TRBV5-6 and TRBJ1-3, the complete variable domain is DAGVTQSPTHLIKTRGQQVTLRCSPKSGHDTVSWYQQALGQGPQFIFQYYEEEERQRGNFPDRFSGHQFPNYSSELNVNALLLGDSALYLCASTEGRFSGNTIYFGEGSWLTVV.

This chain links TRBV6-5 with TRBJ1-6; D gene uncertain. The CDR3 is 16 amino acids. Germline values: CDR1 MNHEY, CDR2 SVGAGI. V lost 2 bases and J 0 bases, leaving 8 bases between the germline ends. This CDR3 reads CASSYRPSSYNSPLHF. CDR3 DNA: TGTGCCAGCAGTTACCGACCGAGCTCCTATAATTCACCCCTCCACTTT.

The chain has TRBV11-2 and TRBJ2-5; 10 bases are a match to TRBD2. This CDR3 has 18 residues. CDR1 is SGHAT and CDR2 is FQNNGV in the germline V gene. V shed 7 bases and J 1 base; nucleotides not matched to a gene: 15. The CDR3 nucleotides are TGTGCCAGCAACCCGGGCAGGGCAGCGGGAGGGCCCCAAGAGACCCAGTACTTC. Its protein product is CASNPGRAAGGPQETQYF.

The V gene is TRBV11-1, the J gene TRBJ1-1; no firm D call. Germline V gene sequence: CDR1 SGHAT, CDR2 FQDESV (reference sequence). V lost 2 bases and J 1 base, leaving 8 bases between the germline ends. This CDR3 spans 14 amino acids. CDR3 DNA: TGTGCCAGCAGCTTACGGTCCGGGAACACTGAAGCTTTCTTT. Encoded protein: CASSLRSGNTEAFF.

The chain joins TRBV28 to TRBJ1-5, with D hard to call. The ends were cut back, 6 bases at V and 9 bases at J, with 12 bases in the middle. Germline loops: CDR1 MDHEN, CDR2 SYDVKM. This CDR3 comprises 12 residues. The CDR3 spells CASRQPQGPQHF. The CDR3 region has the DNA TGTGCCAGCAGGCAACCCCAAGGGCCCCAGCATTTT. Complete variable domain (other parts from reference TRBV28 and TRBJ1-5): DVKVTQSSRYLVKRTGEKVFLECVQDMDHENMFWYRQDPGLGLRLIYFSYDVKMKEKGDIPEGYSVSREKKERFSLILESASTNQTSMYLCASRQPQGPQHFGDGTRLSIL.

The chain couples TRBV6-1 to TRBJ2-2; no clear D gene. This CDR3 has 13 amino acids. V shed 3 bases and J shed 6 bases, with 8 bases lying between them. Looked up from germline, CDR1 is MNHNS and CDR2 is SASEGT. CDR3 DNA sequence: TGTGCCAGCAGTGATTTTTTCGCCGGGGAGCTGTTTTTT. It specifies CASSDFFAGELFF.

The V and J genes are TRBV5-4 and TRBJ2-2, with D unclear. The germline gives CDR1 SGHNT, CDR2 YYREEE (reference sequence). The CDR3 runs 13 residues. V lost 1 base and J lost 9, with 10 bases in between. Here the CDR3 DNA reads TGTGCCAGCAGCTTGATGCAGTCCCGGGAGCTGTTTTTT. As protein: CASSLMQSRELFF. Together with reference TRBV5-4 and TRBJ2-2, the CDR3 gives the full variable domain: ETGVTQSPTHLIKTRGQQVTLRCSSQSGHNTVSWYQQALGQGPQFIFQYYREEENGRGNFPPRFSGLQFPNYSSELNVNALELDDSALYLCASSLMQSRELFFGEGSRLTVL.

V gene TRBV5-1 combines with J gene TRBJ2-7, with D perhaps matching TRBD1 or TRBD2 (5 bases each). Looked up from germline, CDR1 is SGHRS and CDR2 is YFSETQ. The CDR3 is 13 residues long. V was trimmed by 6 bases and J by 2 bases, leaving 12 bases between them. CDR3 coding DNA: TGCGCCAGCAAAAGGGACGGTACCTACGAGCAGTACTTC. Residues: CASKRDGTYEQYF.